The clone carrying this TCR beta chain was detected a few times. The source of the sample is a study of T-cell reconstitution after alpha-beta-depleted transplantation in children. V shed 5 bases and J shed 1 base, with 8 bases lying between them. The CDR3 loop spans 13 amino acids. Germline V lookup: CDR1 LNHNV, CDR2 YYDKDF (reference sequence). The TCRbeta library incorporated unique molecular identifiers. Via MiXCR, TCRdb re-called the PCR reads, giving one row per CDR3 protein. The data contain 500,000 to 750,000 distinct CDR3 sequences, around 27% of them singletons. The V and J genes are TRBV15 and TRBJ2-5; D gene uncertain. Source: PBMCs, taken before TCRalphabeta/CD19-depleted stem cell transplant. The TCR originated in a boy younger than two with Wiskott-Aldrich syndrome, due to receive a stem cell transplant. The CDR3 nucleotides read TGTGCCACCAGCGGCCTACGCCAAGAGACCCAGTACTTC. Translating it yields CATSGLRQETQYF.